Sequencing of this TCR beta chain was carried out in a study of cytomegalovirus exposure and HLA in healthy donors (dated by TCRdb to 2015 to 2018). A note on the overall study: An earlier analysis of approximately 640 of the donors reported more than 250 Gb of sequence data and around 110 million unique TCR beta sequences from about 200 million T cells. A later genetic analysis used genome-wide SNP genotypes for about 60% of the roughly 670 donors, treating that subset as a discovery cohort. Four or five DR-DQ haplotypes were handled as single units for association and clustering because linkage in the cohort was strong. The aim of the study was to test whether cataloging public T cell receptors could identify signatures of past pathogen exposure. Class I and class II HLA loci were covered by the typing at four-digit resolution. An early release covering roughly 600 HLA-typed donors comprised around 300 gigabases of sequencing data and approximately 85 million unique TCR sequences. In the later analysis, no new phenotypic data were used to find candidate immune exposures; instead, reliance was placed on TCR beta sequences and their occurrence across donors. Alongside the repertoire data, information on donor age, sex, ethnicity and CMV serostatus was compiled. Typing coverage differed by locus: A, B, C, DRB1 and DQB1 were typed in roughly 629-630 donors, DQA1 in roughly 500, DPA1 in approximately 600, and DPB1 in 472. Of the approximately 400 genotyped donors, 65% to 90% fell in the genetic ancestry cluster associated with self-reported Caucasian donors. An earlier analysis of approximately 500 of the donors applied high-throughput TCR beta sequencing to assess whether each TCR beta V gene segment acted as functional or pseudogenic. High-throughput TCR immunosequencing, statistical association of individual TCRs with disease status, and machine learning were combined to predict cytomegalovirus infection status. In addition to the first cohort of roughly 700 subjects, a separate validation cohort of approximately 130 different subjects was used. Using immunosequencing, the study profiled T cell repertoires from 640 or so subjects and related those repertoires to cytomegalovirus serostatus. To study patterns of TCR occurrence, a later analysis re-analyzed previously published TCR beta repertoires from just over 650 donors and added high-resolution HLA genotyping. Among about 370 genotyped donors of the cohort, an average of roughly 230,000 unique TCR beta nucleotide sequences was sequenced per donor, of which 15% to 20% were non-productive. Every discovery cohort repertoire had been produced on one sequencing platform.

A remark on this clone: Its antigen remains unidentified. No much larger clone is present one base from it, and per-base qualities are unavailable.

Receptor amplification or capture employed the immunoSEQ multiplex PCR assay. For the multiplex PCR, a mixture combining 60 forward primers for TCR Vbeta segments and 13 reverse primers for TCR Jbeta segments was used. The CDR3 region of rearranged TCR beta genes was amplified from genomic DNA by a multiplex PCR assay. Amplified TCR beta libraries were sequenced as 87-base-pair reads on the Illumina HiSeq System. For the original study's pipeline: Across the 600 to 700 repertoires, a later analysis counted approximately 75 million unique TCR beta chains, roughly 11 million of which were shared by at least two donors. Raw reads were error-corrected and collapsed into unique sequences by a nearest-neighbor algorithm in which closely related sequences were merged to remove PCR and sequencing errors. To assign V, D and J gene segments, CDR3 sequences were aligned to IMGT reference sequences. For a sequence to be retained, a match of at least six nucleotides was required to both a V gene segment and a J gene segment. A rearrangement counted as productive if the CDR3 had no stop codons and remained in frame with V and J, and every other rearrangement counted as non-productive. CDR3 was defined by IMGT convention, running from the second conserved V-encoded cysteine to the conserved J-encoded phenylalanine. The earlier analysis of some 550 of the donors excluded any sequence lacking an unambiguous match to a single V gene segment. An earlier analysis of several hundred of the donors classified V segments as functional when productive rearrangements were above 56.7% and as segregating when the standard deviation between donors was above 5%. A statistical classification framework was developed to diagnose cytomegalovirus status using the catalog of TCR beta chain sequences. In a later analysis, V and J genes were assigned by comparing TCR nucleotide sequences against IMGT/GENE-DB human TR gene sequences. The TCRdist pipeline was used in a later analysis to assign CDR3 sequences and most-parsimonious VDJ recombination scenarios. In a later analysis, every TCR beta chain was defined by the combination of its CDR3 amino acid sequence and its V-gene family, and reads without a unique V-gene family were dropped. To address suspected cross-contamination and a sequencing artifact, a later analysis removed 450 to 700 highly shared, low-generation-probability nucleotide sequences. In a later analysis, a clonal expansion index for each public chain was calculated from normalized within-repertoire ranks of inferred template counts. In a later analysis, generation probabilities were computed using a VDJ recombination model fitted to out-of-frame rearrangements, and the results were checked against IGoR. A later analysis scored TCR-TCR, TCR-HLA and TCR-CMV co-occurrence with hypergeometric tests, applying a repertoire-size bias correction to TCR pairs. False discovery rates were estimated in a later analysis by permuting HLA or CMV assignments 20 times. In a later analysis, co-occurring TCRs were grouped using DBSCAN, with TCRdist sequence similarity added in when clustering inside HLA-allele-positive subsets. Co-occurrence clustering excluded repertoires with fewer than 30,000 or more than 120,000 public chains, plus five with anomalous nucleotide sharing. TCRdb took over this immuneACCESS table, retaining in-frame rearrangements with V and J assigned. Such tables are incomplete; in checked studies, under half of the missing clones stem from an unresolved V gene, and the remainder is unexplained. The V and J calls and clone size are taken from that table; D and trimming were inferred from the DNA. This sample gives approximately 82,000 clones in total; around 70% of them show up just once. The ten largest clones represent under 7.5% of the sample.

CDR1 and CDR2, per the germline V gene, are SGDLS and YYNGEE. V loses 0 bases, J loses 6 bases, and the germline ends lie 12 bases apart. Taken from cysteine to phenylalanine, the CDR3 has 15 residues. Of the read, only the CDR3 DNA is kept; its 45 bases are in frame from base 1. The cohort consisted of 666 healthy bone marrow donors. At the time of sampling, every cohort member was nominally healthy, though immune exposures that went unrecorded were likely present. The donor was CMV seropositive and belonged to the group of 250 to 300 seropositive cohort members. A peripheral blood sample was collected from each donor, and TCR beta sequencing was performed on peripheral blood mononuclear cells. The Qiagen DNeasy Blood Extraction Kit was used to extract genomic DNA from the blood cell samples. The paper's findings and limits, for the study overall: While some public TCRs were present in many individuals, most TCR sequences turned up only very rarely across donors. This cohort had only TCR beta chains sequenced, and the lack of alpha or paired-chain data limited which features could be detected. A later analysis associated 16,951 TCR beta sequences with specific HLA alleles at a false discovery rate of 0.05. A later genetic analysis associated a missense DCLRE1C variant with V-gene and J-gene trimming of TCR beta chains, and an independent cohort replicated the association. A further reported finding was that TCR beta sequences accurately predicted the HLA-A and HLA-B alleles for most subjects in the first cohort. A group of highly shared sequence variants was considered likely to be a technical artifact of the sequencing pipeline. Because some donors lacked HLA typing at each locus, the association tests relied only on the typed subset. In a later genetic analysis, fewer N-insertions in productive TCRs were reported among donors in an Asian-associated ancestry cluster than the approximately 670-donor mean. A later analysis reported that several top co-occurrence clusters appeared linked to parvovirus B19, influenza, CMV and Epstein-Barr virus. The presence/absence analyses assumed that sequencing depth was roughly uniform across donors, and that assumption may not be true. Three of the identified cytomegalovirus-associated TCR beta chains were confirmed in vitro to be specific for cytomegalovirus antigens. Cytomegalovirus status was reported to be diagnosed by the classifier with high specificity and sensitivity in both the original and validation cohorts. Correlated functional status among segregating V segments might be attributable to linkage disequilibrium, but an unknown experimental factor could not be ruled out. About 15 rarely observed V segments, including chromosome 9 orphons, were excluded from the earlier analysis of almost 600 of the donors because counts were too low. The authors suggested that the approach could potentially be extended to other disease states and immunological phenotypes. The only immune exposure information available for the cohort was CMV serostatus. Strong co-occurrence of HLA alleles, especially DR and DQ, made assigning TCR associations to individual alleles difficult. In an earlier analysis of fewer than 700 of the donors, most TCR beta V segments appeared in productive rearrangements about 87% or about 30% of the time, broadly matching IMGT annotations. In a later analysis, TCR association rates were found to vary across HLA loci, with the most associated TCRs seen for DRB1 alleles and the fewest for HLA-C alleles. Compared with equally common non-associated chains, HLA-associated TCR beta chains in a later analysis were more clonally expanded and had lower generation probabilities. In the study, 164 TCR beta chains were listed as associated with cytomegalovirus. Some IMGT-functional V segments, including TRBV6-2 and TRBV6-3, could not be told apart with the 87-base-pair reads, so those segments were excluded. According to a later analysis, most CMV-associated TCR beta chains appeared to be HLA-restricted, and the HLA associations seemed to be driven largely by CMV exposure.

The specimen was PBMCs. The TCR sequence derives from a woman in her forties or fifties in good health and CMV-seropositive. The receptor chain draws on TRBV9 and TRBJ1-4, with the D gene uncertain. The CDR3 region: CASSVGQGRDEKLFF. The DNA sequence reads TGTGCCAGCAGCGTAGGCCAAGGGAGGGATGAAAAACTGTTTTTT.